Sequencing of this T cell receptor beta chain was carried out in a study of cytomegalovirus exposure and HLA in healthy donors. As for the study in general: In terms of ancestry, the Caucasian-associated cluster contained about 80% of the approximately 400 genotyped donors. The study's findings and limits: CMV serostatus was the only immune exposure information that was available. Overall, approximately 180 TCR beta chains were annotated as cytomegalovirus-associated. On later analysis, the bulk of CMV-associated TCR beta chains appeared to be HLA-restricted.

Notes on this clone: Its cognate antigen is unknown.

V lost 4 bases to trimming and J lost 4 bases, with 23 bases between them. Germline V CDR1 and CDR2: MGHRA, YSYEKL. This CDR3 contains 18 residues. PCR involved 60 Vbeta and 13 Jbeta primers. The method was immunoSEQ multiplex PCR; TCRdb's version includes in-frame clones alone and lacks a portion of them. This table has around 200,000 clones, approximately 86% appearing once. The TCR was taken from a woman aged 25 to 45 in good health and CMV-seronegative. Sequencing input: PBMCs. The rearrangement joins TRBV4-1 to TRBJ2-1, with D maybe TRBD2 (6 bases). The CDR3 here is CASSLLYIPGVIYNEQFF. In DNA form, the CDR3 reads TGCGCCAGCAGCCTCCTTTACATCCCGGGGGTTATATACAATGAGCAGTTCTTC.